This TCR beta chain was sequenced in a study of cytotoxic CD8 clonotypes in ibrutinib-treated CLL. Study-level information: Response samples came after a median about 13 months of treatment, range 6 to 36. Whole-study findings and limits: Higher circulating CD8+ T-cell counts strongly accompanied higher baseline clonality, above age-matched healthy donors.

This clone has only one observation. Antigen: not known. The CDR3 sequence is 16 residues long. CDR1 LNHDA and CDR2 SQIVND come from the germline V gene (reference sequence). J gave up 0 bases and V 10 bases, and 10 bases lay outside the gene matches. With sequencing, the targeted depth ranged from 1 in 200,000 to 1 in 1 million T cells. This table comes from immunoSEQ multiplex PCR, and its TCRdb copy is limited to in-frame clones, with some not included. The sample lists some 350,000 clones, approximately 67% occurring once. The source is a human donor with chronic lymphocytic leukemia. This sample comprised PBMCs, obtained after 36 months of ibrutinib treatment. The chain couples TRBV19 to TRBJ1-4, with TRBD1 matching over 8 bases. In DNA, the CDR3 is TGTGCCACCCAGGGACAGGAGACTTCAACTAATGAAAAACTGTTTTTT. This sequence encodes CATQGQETSTNEKLFF.